A single TCR beta chain is shown here with its context. As yet, its antigen is unknown. TCRdb re-called the 5' RACE reads through MiXCR, storing one row per CDR3 protein. The data show around 510,000 distinct CDR3 sequences, 14% seen once. The data stem from a study of identical twins. Study-wide points: Low generation probability was overrepresented in out-of-frame alpha sequences shared by twins.

Germline CDR1 SGHAT, CDR2 FQDESV (reference sequence). This CDR3 contains 20 residues. V trimming: 6 bases; J trimming: 5 bases; junction bases outside the gene matches: 21. This sample was also put to use in a study of yellow fever vaccine responses in identical twins.

The chain links TRBV11-1 to TRBJ2-3; 12 bases map to TRBD2. The specimen was CD4+ T cells sorted from blood. The receptor was derived from a woman under 30 in good health. CDR3 loop: CASSSPFEASGRAGGDTQYF. CDR3 DNA sequence: TGTGCCAGCAGTAGCCCTTTTGAGGCTAGCGGGAGGGCCGGTGGAGATACGCAGTATTTT.